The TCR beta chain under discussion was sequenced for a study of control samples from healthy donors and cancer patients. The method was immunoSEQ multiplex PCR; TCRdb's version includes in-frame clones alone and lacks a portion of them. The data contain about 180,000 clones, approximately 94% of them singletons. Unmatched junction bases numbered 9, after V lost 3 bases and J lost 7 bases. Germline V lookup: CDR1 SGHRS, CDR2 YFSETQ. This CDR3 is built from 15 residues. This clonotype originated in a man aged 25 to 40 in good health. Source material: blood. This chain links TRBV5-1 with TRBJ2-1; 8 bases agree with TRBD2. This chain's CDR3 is CASSSLAGSENEQFF. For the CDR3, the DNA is TGCGCCAGCAGCTCCTTAGCGGGGAGTGAGAATGAGCAGTTCTTC.